These 25 T cell receptor beta chains were sequenced from one sample in a study of Graves' ophthalmopathy and Graves' hyperthyroidism. Beta-chain TCR CDR3 regions were amplified from RNA transcripts. An initial RT-PCR round employing HTBI primers preceded a second-round multiplex PCR. TCRdb analysed the multiplex PCR reads with MiXCR anew, one entry per CDR3 protein. The sample lists about 740,000 distinct CDR3 sequences; 35% to 50% were seen once. The sample was peripheral blood. All receptors derive from an adult man with Graves' ophthalmopathy.

Ten or more counts support this clonotype. The chain combines TRBV10-2 with TRBJ2-7, with 7 positions matching TRBD2. Trimming cost V 0 bases and J 3 bases; bases outside gene matches: 8. Germline V gives CDR1 WSHSY, CDR2 SAAADI. The CDR3 is 16 residues long. As DNA, the CDR3 is TGCGCCAGCAGTGAGTCGAGAGCTAGCGGTTACTACGAGCAGTACTTC. Encoded protein: CASSESRASGYYEQYF.

The J gene is TRBJ2-5, the V gene TRBV24-1; possibly TRBD2 for D (5 bases). This CDR3 comprises 14 residues. The V gene lost 4 bases and the J gene lost 0 bases, with 8 bases spanning the gap. CDR1 is KGHDR and CDR2 is SFDVKD in the germline V gene. The CDR3 protein is CATSDRLNQETQYF. The CDR3 region has the DNA TGTGCCACCAGTGACCGACTAAACCAAGAGACCCAGTACTTC.

This clonotype has ten or more counts. The rearrangement joins TRBV7-8 to TRBJ2-2, with a weak D call TRBD2 (7 bases). The CDR3 has 15 amino acids. The germline CDR1 and CDR2 sequences are SGHVS and FQNEAQ. Trimming took off 0 bases at V and 4 bases at J, with 9 bases between the two ends. The CDR3 DNA reads TGTGCCAGCAGCTTAGCGGCGGGGGCCACCGGGGAGCTGTTTTTT. Encoded protein: CASSLAAGATGELFF.

This clonotype has a single count. This sequence joins TRBV10-3 and TRBJ2-6; a possible D gene is TRBD1 (6 bases). V shed 5 bases and J shed 4 bases, with 12 bases lying between them. Germline CDR1 ENHRY, CDR2 SYGVKD. CDR3 length equals 15 residues. The CDR3 here is CAISRQEPGANVLTF. The CDR3 DNA sequence: TGTGCCATCAGTCGACAGGAGCCCGGGGCCAACGTCCTGACTTTC.

This clonotype was recorded at least ten times. V and J are TRBV5-1 and TRBJ1-3, with 7 bases fitting TRBD1. Germline trimming cut 0 bases from V and 5 bases from J; bases unmatched to any gene: 5. CDR3 length equals 15 residues. Germline lookup yields CDR1 SGHRS and CDR2 YFSETQ. CDR3 loop: CASSLGVDRRNTIYF. CDR3 bases: TGCGCCAGCAGCTTGGGTGTGGACAGGCGAAACACCATATATTTT.

CDR3: CASSPDFGLAFNYEQYF. The CDR3, as DNA: TGTGCCAGCAGCCCCGACTTTGGACTAGCGTTTAACTACGAGCAGTACTTC. V gene TRBV7-9 combines with J gene TRBJ2-7; 9 nucleotides agree with TRBD2. The germline V gene encodes CDR1 SEHNR and CDR2 FQNEAQ (reference sequence). The trim removed 5 bases at V and 3 bases at J, leaving 14 bases unmatched. The length of the CDR3 is 17 residues.

Regarding this clonotype: Being one base from a much bigger clone, this may be a read error. This sequence joins TRBV29-1 and TRBJ2-7, with 10 bases matching TRBD1. Germline V CDR1 and CDR2: SQVTM, ANQGSEA. There are 14 residues in the CDR3. The CDR3 DNA reads TGCGGCGTTGAAGTTGTTGGGACAGGGGTCGAGCAGTACTTC. Translating gives CGVEVVGTGVEQYF.

There are many counts of this clonotype. The chain links TRBV10-3 to TRBJ2-7; TRBD1 matches at 10 bases. From germline, CDR1 is ENHRY and CDR2 SYGVKD. J was trimmed by 6 bases and V by 6 bases; bases with no gene match: 11. The CDR3 runs to 15 residues. The CDR3 loop is CAIRTFGTGVSEQYF. The CDR3 bases are TGTGCCATCAGGACCTTCGGGACAGGGGTTTCCGAGCAGTACTTC.

This clonotype was counted a single time. This CDR3 fails to terminate in the conserved phenylalanine or tryptophan, so it likely reflects a read error. The chain carries TRBV5-6 and TRBJ1-1; unclear D gene. Germline loops: CDR1 SGHDT, CDR2 YYEEEE. This CDR3 has 14 residues. V was clipped by 6 bases and J by 1 base, with 13 bases between them. The CDR3 loop is CASTWKAANTEAFL. The CDR3 DNA follows: TGTGCCAGCACCTGGAAGGCGGCGAACACTGAAGCTTTCCTT.

The chain employs TRBV7-2 and TRBJ2-7; TRBD2 matches at 7 bases. Germline CDR1 and CDR2: SGHTA and FQGNSA. Losses at the gene ends were 4 bases for V and 4 bases for J; bases not matched to a gene: 7. The CDR3 spans 14 residues. CDR3 DNA: TGTGCCAGCAGCTCGGGTCCGGGGGGTTACGAGCAGTACTTC. As protein: CASSSGPGGYEQYF. The whole variable domain, remainder taken from reference TRBV7-2 and TRBJ2-7, is GAGVSQSPSNKVTEKGKDVELRCDPISGHTALYWYRQSLGQGLEFLIYFQGNSAPDKSGLPSDRFSAERTGGSVSTLTIQRTQQEDSAVYLCASSSGPGGYEQYFGPGTRLTVT.

This sequence joins TRBV10-2 and TRBJ2-7, with D perhaps matching TRBD1 (6 bases). Germline V gene sequence: CDR1 WSHSY, CDR2 SAAADI. The CDR3 has 15 residues. The V end lost 4 bases, the J end lost 3 bases, and 16 bases lay between the germline ends. CDR3 sequence reads: CASSGPGQGNYEQYF. In DNA, the CDR3 is TGCGCCAGCAGTGGGCCAGGCCAGGGGAACTACGAGCAGTACTTC.

The chain couples TRBV25-1 to TRBJ2-7; D is unclear. The V gene lost 5 bases and the J gene lost 2 bases, with 13 bases spanning the gap. The CDR3 runs to 14 residues. CDR1 is MGHDK and CDR2 is SYGVNS in the germline V gene. CDR3 region: CASSRDAQTYEQYF. CDR3 in DNA: TGTGCCAGCAGTCGAGACGCCCAAACCTACGAGCAGTACTTC.

This clonotype was seen a handful of times. The genes are TRBV5-5 and TRBJ2-7; D possibly corresponds to TRBD1 (5 bases). CDR1 is SGHKS and CDR2 is YYEKEE in the germline V gene (reference sequence). The V and J ends lost 4 bases and 2 bases respectively, with 13 bases between them. There are 14 residues in the CDR3. CDR3 sequence (DNA): TGTGCCAGCAGCGGAATAGACAGTGCCTACGAGCAGTACTTC. Amino acids: CASSGIDSAYEQYF.

In this sample, this clonotype turned up many times. The J gene is TRBJ1-2, the V gene TRBV5-1; no firm D call. The V gene's germline CDR1 is SGHRS and CDR2 YFSETQ. The CDR3 is made up of 14 amino acids. The V and J ends lost 1 base and 0 bases respectively, with 7 bases between them. The CDR3 sequence is CASSLRQTNYGYTF. The CDR3 DNA is TGCGCCAGCAGCTTGAGGCAAACTAACTATGGCTACACCTTC.

The chain carries TRBV29-1 and TRBJ1-6; 8 bases are a match to TRBD1. CDR1 is SQVTM, CDR2 ANQGSEA, per germline. V shed 4 bases and J 7 bases; nucleotides not matched to a gene: 9. This CDR3 has 15 residues. The DNA for the CDR3 is TGCAGCGTTGGAAAGACAGGGGCCCTGAATTCACCCCTCCACTTT. Its translation: CSVGKTGALNSPLHF.

This clonotype was detected a few times. The genes are TRBV5-1 and TRBJ2-7; 9 bases map to TRBD1. This CDR3 contains 16 residues. Germline-derived CDR1 and CDR2 are SGHRS and YFSETQ. The V gene end was trimmed by 3 bases and the J gene end by 7 bases; junction bases not matched to a gene: 14. The CDR3 loop is CASSSRSGTGYREQYF. In DNA, the CDR3 is TGCGCCAGCAGCTCACGATCCGGGACAGGGTATCGGGAGCAGTACTTC. The entire variable domain, with the rest obtained from reference TRBV5-1 and TRBJ2-7, is as follows: KAGVTQTPRYLIKTRGQQVTLSCSPISGHRSVSWYQQTPGQGLQFLFEYFSETQRNKGNFPGRFSGRQFSNSRSEMNVSTLELGDSALYLCASSSRSGTGYREQYFGPGTRLTVT.

This clonotype was found many times. This chain links TRBV2 with TRBJ1-1; D is possibly TRBD1 (6 bases). The CDR3 sequence is 16 residues long. V shed 10 bases and J shed 0 bases, with 21 bases lying between them. CDR1 and CDR2 from the germline V gene are SNHLY and FYNNEI. CDR3 bases: TGTGCCAACCCACCCCACAGGGAAGTCCTGAACACTGAAGCTTTCTTT. It is translated as CANPPHREVLNTEAFF.

The genes are TRBV7-9 and TRBJ2-3; D is perhaps TRBD2 (5 bases). This CDR3 comprises 14 residues. The V end lost 4 bases, the J end lost 6 bases, and 14 bases lay between the germline ends. Germline V gene sequence: CDR1 SEHNR, CDR2 FQNEAQ (reference sequence). CDR3 sequence (DNA): TGTGCCAGCAGCTGGGGAGACCAGCGGGATACGCAGTATTTT. Protein: CASSWGDQRDTQYF.

The chain carries TRBV2 and TRBJ2-7; 7 nucleotides match TRBD2. CDR3 length: 13 residues. The germline gives CDR1 SNHLY, CDR2 FYNNEI. The J segment lost 6 bases and the V segment lost 11 bases, leaving 13 bases of the junction unmatched. This chain's CDR3 is CAALGGAPGEQYF. CDR3 in DNA: TGTGCCGCCCTGGGAGGGGCCCCCGGCGAGCAGTACTTC.

This clonotype was picked up many times. The genes are TRBV29-1 and TRBJ1-6; 9 bases are shared with TRBD1. Germline values: CDR1 SQVTM, CDR2 ANQGSEA. The J segment lost 6 bases and the V segment lost 7 bases, leaving 16 bases of the junction unmatched. The CDR3 is 17 residues long. CDR3 bases: TGCAGCGGGGACAGGGTTTTTGATCCTGACCTTAATTCACCCCTCCACTTT. As protein: CSGDRVFDPDLNSPLHF.

This clonotype was seen more than once but under ten times. CDR3 sequence: CSVEDRTGGWYGYTF. CDR3 DNA: TGCAGCGTTGAAGATCGGACAGGGGGCTGGTATGGCTACACCTTC. The chain joins TRBV29-1 to TRBJ1-2, with TRBD1 identical over 11 bases. The CDR3 spans 15 residues. Germline V lookup: CDR1 SQVTM, CDR2 ANQGSEA. V lost 0 bases and J lost 5; bases outside the gene matches: 5. Variable domain in full (rest from reference TRBV29-1 and TRBJ1-2): SAVISQKPSRDICQRGTSLTIQCQVDSQVTMMFWYRQQPGQSLTLIATANQGSEATYESGFVIDKFPISRPNLTFSTLTVSNMSPEDSSIYLCSVEDRTGGWYGYTFGSGTRLTVV.

CDR3 bases: TGTGCCAGCAGCTTGGATCCAGGGGATACTAACTATGGCTACACCTTC. It yields the protein CASSLDPGDTNYGYTF. The chain employs TRBV7-9 and TRBJ1-2; D is possibly TRBD1 (6 bases). The CDR3 spans 16 residues. Trimming pared 3 bases from V and 0 bases from J, leaving 14 bases between. The germline V gene has CDR1 SEHNR and CDR2 FQNEAQ (reference sequence).

A word on this clonotype: A much larger clone lies one base from this, so it may be a read error. No conserved phenylalanine or tryptophan ends this CDR3, so it is likely a read error. The CDR3 sequence: CASSSEIKDTPKQYL. CDR3 nucleotide sequence: TGTGCCAGCAGCTCAGAGATCAAAGACACGCCCAAGCAGTACTTG. This chain joins TRBV7-2 and TRBJ2-7; D remains unclear. CDR1 SGHTA and CDR2 FQGNSA come from the germline V gene. The CDR3 runs to 15 residues. V was clipped by 4 bases and J by 8 bases, with 21 bases between them.

The V gene is TRBV25-1, the J gene TRBJ2-5; TRBD1 is a possible D gene (6 bases). With 1 base removed from V and 4 bases from J, the gap between germline ends came to 10 bases. This CDR3 has 14 residues. Germline loops: CDR1 MGHDK, CDR2 SYGVNS. For the CDR3, the DNA is TGTGCCAGCAGTGAATGGGGGCGAGGAGAGACCCAGTACTTC. Its protein is CASSEWGRGETQYF.

V and J are TRBV12-3 or TRBV12-4 and TRBJ2-6; D gene ambiguous. V lost 6 bases to trimming and J lost 6 bases, with 9 bases between them. The CDR3 length is 13 residues. CDR3 nucleotide sequence: TGTGCCAGCAGCCCCCTTGTGGCCAACGTCCTGACTTTC. Translating gives CASSPLVANVLTF.